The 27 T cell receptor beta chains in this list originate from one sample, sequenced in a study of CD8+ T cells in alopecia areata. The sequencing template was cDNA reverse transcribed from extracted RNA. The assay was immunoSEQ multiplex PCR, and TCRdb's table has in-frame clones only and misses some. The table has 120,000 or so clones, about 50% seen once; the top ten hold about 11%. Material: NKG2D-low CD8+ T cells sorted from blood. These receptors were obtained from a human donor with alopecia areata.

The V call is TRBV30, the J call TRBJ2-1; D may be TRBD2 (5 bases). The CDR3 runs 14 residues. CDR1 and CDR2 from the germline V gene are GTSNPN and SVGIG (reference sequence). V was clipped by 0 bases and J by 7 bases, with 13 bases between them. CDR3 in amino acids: CAWSVRGRENEQFF. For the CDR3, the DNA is TGTGCCTGGAGTGTACGGGGTAGAGAGAATGAGCAGTTCTTC.

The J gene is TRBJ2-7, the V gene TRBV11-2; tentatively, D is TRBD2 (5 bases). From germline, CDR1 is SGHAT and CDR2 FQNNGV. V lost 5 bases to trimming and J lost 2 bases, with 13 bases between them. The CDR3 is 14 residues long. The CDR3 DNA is TGTGCCAGCAGCCCCTTGGAGGCCCCCTACGAGCAGTACTTC. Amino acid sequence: CASSPLEAPYEQYF.

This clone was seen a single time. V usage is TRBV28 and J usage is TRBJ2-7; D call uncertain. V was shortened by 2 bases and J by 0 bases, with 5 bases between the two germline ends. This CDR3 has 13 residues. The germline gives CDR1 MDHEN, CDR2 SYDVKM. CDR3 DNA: TGTGCCAGCAGTTTAGATCCCTCCTACGAGCAGTACTTC. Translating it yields CASSLDPSYEQYF.

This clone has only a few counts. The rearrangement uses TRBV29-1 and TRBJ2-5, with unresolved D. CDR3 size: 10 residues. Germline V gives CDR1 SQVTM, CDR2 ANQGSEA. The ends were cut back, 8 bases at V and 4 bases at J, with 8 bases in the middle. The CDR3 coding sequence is TGCAGCACATGGACAGAGACCCAGTACTTC. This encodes CSTWTETQYF.

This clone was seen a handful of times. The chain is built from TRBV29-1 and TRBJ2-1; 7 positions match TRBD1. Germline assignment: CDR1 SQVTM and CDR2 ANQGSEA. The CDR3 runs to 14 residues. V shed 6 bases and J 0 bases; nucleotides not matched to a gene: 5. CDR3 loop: CSVDRASSYNEQFF. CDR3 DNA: TGCAGCGTCGACAGGGCTTCCTCCTACAATGAGCAGTTCTTC.

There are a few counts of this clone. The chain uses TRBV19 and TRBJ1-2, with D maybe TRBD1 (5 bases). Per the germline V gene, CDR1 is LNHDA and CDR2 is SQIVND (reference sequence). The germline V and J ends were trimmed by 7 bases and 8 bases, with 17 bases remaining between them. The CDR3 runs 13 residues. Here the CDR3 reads CASTANPGYGYTF. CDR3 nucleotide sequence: TGTGCCAGTACCGCCAACCCAGGGTACGGCTACACCTTC.

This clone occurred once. CDR3 sequence reads: CAWGFGTDTQYF. The CDR3, as DNA: TGTGCCTGGGGTTTCGGGACAGATACGCAGTATTTT. J is TRBJ2-3 and V is TRBV30; no firm D call. CDR3 length: 12 amino acids. V was clipped by 5 bases and J by 3 bases, with 9 bases between them. The V gene's germline CDR1 is GTSNPN and CDR2 SVGIG (reference sequence).

The CDR3 loop reads CASTPGPGNQPQHF. The CDR3 bases are TGCGCCAGCACTCCGGGTCCTGGAAATCAGCCCCAGCATTTT. The chain has TRBV4-1 and TRBJ1-5; no clear D. The CDR3 has 14 residues. Trimming left V 7 bases short and J 4 bases short, with 14 bases between. Per germline, CDR1 MGHRA and CDR2 YSYEKL.

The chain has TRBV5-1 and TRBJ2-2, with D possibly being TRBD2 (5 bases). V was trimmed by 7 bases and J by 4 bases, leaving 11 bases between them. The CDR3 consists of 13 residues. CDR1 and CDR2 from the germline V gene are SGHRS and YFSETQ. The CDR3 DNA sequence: TGCGCCAGCGTTAGCGAGTTCACCGGGGAGCTGTTTTTT. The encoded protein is CASVSEFTGELFF.

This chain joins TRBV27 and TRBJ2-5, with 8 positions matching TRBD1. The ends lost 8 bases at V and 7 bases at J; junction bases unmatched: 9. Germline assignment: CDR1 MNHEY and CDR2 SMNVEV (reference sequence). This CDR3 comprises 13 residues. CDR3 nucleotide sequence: TGTGCCAGCCGGGGACAGGAGGGGGTGACCCAGTACTTC. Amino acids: CASRGQEGVTQYF.

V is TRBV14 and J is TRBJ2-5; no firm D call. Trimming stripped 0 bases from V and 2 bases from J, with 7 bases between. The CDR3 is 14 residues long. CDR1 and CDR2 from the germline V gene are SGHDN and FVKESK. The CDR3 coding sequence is TGTGCCAGCAGCCAAGATGTGGCACAAGAGACCCAGTACTTC. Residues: CASSQDVAQETQYF.

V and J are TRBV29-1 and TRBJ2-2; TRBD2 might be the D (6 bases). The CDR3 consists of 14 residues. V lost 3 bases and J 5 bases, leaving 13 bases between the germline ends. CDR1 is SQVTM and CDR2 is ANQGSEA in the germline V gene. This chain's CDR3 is CSVEAGLGTGELFF. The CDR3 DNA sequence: TGCAGCGTTGAGGCGGGGTTGGGGACCGGGGAGCTGTTTTTT.

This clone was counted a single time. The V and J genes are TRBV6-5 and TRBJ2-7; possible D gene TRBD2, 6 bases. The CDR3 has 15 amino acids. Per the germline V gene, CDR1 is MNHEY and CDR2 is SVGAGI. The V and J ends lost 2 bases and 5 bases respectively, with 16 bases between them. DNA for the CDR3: TGTGCCAGCAGTTACGACTGGGGAGGTCTCGACGAGCAGTACTTC. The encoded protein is CASSYDWGGLDEQYF.

CDR3 in amino acids: CSVEGTGTNYNEQFF. CDR3 DNA: TGCAGCGTTGAAGGCACCGGGACTAACTACAATGAGCAGTTCTTC. V usage is TRBV29-1 and J usage is TRBJ2-1; TRBD2 matches 7 bases. Trimming removed 1 base from V and 3 bases from J; junction bases left unmatched: 6. The length of the CDR3 is 15 residues. In germline, CDR1 is SQVTM, CDR2 ANQGSEA.

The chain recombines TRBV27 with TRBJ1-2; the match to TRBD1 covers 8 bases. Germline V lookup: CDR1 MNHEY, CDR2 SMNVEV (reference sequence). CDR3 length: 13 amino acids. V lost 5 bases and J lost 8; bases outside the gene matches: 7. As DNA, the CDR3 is TGTGCCAGCAGTCCGCAGGGGGCATGGGGCTACACCTTC. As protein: CASSPQGAWGYTF.

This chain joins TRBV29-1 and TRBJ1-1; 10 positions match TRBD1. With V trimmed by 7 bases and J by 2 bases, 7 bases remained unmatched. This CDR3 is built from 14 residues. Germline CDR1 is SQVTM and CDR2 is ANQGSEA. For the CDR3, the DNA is TGCAGCGGCTACGGGACAGGGGTAAACACTGAAGCTTTCTTT. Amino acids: CSGYGTGVNTEAFF.

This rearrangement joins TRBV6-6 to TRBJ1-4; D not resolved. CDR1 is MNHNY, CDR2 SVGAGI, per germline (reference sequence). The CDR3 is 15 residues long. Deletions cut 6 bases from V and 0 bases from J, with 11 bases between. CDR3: CASRTPESTNEKLFF. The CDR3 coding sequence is TGTGCCAGCAGGACCCCAGAGTCAACTAATGAAAAACTGTTTTTT.

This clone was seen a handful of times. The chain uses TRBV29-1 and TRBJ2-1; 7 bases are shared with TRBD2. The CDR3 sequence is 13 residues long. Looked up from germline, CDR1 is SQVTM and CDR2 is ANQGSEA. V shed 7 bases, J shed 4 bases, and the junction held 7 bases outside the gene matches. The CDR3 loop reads CSAPGGVYNEQFF. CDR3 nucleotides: TGCAGCGCTCCGGGAGGAGTATACAATGAGCAGTTCTTC.

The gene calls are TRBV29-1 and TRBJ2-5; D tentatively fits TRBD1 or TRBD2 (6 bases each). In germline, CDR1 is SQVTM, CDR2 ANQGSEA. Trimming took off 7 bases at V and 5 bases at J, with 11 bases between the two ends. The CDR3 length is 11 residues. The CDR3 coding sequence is TGCAGCGCCGGGGGCGGTGAGACCCAGTACTTC. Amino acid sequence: CSAGGGETQYF.

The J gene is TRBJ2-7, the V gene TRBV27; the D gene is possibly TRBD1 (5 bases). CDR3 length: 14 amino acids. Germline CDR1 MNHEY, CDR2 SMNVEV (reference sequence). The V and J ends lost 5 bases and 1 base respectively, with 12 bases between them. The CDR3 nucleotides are TGTGCCAGCAGTCGAATTCAGGGATCCTACGAGCAGTACTTC. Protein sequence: CASSRIQGSYEQYF.

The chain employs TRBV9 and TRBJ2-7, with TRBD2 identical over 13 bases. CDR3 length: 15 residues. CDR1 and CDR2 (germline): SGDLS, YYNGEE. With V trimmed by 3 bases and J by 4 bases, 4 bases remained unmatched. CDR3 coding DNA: TGTGCCAGCAGCGGCGGGACTAGCGGGATGTACGAGCAGTACTTC. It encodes CASSGGTSGMYEQYF.

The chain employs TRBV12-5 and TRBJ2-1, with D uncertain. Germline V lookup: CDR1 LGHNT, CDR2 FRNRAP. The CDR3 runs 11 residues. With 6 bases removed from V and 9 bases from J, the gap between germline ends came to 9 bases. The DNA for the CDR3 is TGTGCTAGTGGAACCGGGCGTGAGCAGTTCTTC. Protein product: CASGTGREQFF.

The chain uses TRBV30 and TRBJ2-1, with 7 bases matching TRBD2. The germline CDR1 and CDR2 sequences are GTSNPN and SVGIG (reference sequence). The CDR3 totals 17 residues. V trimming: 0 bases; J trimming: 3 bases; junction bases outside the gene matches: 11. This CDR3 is CAWSVSSASGIYNEQFF. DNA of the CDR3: TGTGCCTGGAGTGTAAGTTCCGCCAGCGGGATCTACAATGAGCAGTTCTTC.

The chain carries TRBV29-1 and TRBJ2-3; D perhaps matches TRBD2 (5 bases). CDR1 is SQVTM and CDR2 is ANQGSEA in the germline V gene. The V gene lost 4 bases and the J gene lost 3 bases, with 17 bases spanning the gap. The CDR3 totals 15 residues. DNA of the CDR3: TGCAGCGTTGCCCAGGACTTAATGTCGACAGATACGCAGTATTTT. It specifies CSVAQDLMSTDTQYF.

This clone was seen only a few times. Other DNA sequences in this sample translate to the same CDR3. Here the CDR3 DNA reads TGCAGCGTTGAGGCTGATTCCTACAATGAGCAGTTCTTC. Protein sequence: CSVEADSYNEQFF. The rearrangement links TRBV29-1 to TRBJ2-1; no reliable D call. The CDR3 sequence is 13 residues long. Deletions cut 3 bases from V and 1 base from J, with 7 bases between. Germline V gene sequence: CDR1 SQVTM, CDR2 ANQGSEA.

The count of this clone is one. The CDR3 reads CATHSTGTGLLDTQYF. DNA of the CDR3: TGTGCCACCCACTCAACCGGGACAGGGTTATTGGATACGCAGTATTTT. The chain uses TRBV11-2 and TRBJ2-3; 9 bases are a match to TRBD1. CDR1 and CDR2 (germline): SGHAT, FQNNGV. Unmatched junction bases numbered 17, after V lost 10 bases and J lost 6 bases. The CDR3 has 16 residues.

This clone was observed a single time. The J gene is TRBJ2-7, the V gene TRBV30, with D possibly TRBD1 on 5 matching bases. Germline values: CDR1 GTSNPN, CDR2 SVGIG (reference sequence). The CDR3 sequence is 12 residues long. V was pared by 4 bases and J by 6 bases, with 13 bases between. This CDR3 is CAWTPTGTEQYF. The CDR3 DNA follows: TGTGCCTGGACCCCCACAGGAACCGAGCAGTACTTC. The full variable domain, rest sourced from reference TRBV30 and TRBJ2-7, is SQTIHQWPATLVQPVGSPLSLECTVEGTSNPNLYWYRQAAGRGLQLLFYSVGIGQISSEVPQNLSASRPQDRQFILSSKKLLLSDSGFYLCAWTPTGTEQYFGPGTRLTVT.